This T cell receptor (beta chain) was identified in a study of OX40 agonist ivuxolimab in advanced cancers. Study-level background: Ivuxolimab, an agonist antibody against OX40 (CD134), was given to patients. The dose-escalation cohort was over 65% male, with a mean age of about 58 years, ranging roughly 20 to 90. General observations from the study: Partial responders receiving 0.1-3.0 mg/kg showed among the lowest clonal expansion.

Data came from immunoSEQ multiplex PCR; TCRdb stores just in-frame clones and leaves some out. The profile shows tens of thousands of clones, around 93% of them singletons. The ends were cut back, 5 bases at V and 4 bases at J, with 11 bases in the middle. Germline-derived CDR1 and CDR2 are MNHEY and SVGAGI. The CDR3 has 13 residues. On this clone: Antigen unknown.

The chain links TRBV6-5 to TRBJ2-5; unclear D gene. This specimen consisted of CD4+ or CD8+ T cells sorted from blood, obtained in a trial of the OX40 agonist ivuxolimab. This TCR derives from an adult with an advanced solid tumor such as melanoma, head and neck, liver or kidney cancer. The CDR3 DNA reads as TGTGCCAGCAGTCAGACGAATGTAGAGACCCAGTACTTC. Residues: CASSQTNVETQYF.